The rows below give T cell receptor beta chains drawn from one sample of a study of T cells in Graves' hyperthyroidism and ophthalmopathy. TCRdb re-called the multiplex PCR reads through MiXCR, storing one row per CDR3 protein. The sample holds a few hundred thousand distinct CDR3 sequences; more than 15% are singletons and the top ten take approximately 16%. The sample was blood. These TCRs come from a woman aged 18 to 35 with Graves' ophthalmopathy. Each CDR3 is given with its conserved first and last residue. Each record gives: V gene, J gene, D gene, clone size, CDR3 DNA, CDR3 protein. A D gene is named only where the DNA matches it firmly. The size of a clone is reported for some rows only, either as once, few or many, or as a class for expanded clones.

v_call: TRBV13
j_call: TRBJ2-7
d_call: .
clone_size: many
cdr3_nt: TGTGCCAGCAGGGCCGGGGCCTCCTACGAGCAGTACTTC
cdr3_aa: CASRAGASYEQYF

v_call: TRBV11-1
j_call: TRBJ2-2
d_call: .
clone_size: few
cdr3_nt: TGTGCCAGCAGTACAACGGAATCGAACACCGGGGAGCTGTTTTTT
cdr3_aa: CASSTTESNTGELFF

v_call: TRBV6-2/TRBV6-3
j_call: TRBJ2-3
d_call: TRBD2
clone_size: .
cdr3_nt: TGTGCCAGCAGTTACTCGACTAGCGGGGGCCAAGATACGCAGTATTTT
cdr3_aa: CASSYSTSGGQDTQYF

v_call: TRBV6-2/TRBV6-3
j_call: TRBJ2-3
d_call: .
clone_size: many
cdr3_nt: TGTGCCAGCAGTCCTCTTGCGGTGGGCACACGCACAGATACGCAGTATTTT
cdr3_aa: CASSPLAVGTRTDTQYF

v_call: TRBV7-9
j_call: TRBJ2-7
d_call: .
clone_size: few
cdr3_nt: TGTGCCAGCAGCTTAGTCGGGGCGGGCCACTCCTACGAGCAGTACTTC
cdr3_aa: CASSLVGAGHSYEQYF

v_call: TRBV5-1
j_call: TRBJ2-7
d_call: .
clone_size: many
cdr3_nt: TGCGCCAGCAGCTTCGAGGGATCCGCGCAGTACTTC
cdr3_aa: CASSFEGSAQYF

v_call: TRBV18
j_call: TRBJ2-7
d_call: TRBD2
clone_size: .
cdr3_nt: TGTGCCAGCTCACCACCGGGTAGCGGGAGATTAGAGCAGTACTTC
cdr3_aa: CASSPPGSGRLEQYF

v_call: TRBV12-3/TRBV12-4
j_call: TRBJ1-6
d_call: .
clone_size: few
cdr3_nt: TGTGCCAGCAGTTTTTCGGGGGGTTCGAATTCACCCCTCCACTTT
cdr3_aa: CASSFSGGSNSPLHF

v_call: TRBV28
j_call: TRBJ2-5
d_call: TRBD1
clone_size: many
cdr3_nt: TGTGCCAGCAGTTTAGCGCGGACAGGGCAAGCGACCCAGTACTTC
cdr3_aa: CASSLARTGQATQYF

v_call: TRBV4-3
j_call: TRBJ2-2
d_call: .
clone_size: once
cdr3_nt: TGCGCCAGCAGCCAAGATTCGACAGAAGGAACCGGGGAGCTGTTTTTT
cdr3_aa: CASSQDSTEGTGELFF

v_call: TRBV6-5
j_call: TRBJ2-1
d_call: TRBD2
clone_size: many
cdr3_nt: TGTGCCAGCAGTTACGCGACTAGCGGGAAGTCGGCCTACAATGAGCAGTTCTTC
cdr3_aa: CASSYATSGKSAYNEQFF

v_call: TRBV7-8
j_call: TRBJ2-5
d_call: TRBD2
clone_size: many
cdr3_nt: TGTGCCAGCAGCTTAAGGCTAGCGGGGGTCCTTGAGGAGACCCAGTACTTC
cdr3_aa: CASSLRLAGVLEETQYF

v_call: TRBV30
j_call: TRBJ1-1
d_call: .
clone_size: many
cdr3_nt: TGTGCCTGGAGTGTTTTTGAGGAGGATATCAGGGGTGAAGCTTTCTTT
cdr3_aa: CAWSVFEEDIRGEAFF

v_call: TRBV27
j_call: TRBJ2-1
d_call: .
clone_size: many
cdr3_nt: TGTGCCAGCAGTTTTGAAGGCAATTTCTACAATGAGCAGTTCTTC
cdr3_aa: CASSFEGNFYNEQFF

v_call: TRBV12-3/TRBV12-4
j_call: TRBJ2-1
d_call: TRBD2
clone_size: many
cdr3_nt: TGTGCCAGCAGTTTACCGGGGACTAGCGGGAGGGGAAATGAGCAGTTCTTC
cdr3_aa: CASSLPGTSGRGNEQFF

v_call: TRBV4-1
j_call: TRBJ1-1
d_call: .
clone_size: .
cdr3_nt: TGCGCCAGCAGCCAAGTTACTGGTCCTGAAGCTTTCTTT
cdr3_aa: CASSQVTGPEAFF

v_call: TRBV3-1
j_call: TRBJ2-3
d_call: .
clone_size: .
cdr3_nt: TGTGCCAGCAGCCAAGATACCGTCGCAGATACGCAGTATTTT
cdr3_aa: CASSQDTVADTQYF

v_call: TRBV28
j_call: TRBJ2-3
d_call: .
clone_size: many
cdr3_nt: TGTGCCAGCAGACCCCGCCCGGGATACACAGATACGCAGTATTTT
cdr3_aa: CASRPRPGYTDTQYF

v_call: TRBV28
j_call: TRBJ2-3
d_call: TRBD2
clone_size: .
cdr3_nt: TGTGCCAGCAGAATCGGACTAGCGGGAGGGCCGGTAGATACGCAGTATTTT
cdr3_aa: CASRIGLAGGPVDTQYF

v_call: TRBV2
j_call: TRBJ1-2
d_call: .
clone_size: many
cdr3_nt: TGTGCCAGCAGTGACATCAATAACTATGGCTACACCTTC
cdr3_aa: CASSDINNYGYTF